The entry below gives a single TCR beta chain sequence along with its context. The antigen is unknown. This same CDR3 is encoded by further DNA sequences in the sample. The source of the sample is a study of T cell responses to AZD1222 COVID-19 vaccine. TCRdb's copy holds only in-frame clones and misses some; the assay was immunoSEQ multiplex PCR. The sample includes around 200,000 clones, about 90% of them seen just once. Findings and caveats of the study: Vaccination with two AZD1222 doses was followed by a rise in Spike-specific TCR breadth and depth. Unmutated variant regions are reportedly targeted by nearly half of spike-specific TCRs. Mostly white British, mostly female donors; authors suggested clonal diversity may be underestimated.

The source of this sequence is an adult in good health. The sequenced sample was peripheral blood, obtained on day 0 of AZD1222 vaccination.

The DNA for the CDR3 is TGTGCCAGCAGTTTAGGGGGGGGAACATACGAGCAGTACTTC. Translating it yields CASSLGGGTYEQYF. V is TRBV27 and J is TRBJ2-7; TRBD2 agrees at 7 bases. J lost 4 bases, V lost 2 bases, and 5 bases had no gene match. Germline assignment: CDR1 MNHEY and CDR2 SMNVEV (reference sequence). The CDR3 length is 14 residues.